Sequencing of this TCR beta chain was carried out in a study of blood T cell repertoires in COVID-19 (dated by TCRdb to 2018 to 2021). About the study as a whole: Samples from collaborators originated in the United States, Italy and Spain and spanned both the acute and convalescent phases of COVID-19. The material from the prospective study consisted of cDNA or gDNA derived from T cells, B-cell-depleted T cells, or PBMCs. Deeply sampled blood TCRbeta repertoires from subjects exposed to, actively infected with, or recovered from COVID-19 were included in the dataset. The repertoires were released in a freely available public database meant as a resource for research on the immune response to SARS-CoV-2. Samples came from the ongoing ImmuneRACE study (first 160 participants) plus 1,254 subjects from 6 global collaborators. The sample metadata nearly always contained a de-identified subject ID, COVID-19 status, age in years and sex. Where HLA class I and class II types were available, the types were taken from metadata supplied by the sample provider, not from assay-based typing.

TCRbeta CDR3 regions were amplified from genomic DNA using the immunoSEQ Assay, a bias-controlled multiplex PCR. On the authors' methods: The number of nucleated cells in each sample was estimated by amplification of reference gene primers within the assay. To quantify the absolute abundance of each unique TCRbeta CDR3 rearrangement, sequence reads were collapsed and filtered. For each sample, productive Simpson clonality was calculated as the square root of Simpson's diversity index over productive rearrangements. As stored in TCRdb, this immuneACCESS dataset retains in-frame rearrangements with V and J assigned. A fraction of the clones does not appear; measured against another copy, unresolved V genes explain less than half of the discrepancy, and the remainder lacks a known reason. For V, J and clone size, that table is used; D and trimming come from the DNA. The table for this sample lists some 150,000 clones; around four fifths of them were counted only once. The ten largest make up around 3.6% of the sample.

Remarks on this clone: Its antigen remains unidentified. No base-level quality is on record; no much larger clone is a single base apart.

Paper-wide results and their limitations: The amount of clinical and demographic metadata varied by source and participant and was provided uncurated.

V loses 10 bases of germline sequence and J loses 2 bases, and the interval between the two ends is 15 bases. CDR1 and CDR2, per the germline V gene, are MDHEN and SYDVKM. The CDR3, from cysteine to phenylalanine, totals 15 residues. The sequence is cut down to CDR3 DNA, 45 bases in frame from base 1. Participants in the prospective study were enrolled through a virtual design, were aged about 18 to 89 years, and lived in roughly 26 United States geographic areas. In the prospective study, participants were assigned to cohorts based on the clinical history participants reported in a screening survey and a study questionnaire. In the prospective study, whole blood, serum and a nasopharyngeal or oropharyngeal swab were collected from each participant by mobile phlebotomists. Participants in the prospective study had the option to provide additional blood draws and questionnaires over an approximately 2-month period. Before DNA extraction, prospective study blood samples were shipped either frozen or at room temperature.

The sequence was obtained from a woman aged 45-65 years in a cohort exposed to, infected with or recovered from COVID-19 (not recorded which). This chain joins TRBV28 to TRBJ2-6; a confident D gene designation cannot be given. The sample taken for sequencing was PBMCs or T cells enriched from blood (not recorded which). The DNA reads TGTGCCATCTATATACTTCATACTGGGGCCAACGTCCTGACTTTC. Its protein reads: CAIYILHTGANVLTF.